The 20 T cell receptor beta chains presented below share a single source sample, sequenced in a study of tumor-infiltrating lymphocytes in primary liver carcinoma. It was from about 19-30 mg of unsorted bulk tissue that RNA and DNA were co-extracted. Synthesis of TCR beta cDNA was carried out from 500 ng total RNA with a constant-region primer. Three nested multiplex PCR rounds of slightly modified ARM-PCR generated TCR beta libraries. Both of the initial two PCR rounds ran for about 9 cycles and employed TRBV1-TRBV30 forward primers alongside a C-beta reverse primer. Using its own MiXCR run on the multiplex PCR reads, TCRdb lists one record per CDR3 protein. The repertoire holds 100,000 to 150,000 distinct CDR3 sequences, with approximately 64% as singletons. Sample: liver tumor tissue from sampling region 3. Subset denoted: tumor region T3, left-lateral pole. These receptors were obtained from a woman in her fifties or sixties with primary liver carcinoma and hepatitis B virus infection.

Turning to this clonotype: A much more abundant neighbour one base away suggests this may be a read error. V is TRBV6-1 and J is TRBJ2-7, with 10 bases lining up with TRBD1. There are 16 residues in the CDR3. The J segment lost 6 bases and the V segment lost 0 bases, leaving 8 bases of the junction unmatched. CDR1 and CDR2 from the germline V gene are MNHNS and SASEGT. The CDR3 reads CASSEASGQGSGEQYF. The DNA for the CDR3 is TGTGCCAGCAGTGAAGCCTCGGGACAGGGGTCGGGCGAGCAGTACTTC.

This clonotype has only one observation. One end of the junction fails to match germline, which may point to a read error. The chain's CDR3 is CAISSGLAGYTGELFF. The CDR3 DNA reads as TGTGCCATCAGCTCGGGACTAGCGGGGTACACCGGGGAGCTGTTTTTT. V is TRBV11-2 and J is TRBJ2-2; 13 bases are a match to TRBD2. This CDR3 is 16 amino acids long. The germline gives CDR1 SGHAT, CDR2 FQNNGV.

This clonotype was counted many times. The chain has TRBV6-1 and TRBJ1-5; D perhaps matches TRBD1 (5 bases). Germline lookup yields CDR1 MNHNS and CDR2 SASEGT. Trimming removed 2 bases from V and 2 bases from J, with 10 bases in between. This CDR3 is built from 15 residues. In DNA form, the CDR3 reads TGTGCCAGCAGTGAATTGGGGGAGGGCAATCAGCCCCAGCATTTT. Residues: CASSELGEGNQPQHF.

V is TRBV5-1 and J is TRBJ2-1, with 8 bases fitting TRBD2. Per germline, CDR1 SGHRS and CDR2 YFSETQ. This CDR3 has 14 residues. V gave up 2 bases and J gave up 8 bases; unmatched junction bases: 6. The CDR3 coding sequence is TGCGCCAGCAGCTTTAGCGGGACCCTCGATGAGCAGTTCTTC. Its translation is CASSFSGTLDEQFF. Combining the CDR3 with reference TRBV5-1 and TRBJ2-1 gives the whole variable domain KAGVTQTPRYLIKTRGQQVTLSCSPISGHRSVSWYQQTPGQGLQFLFEYFSETQRNKGNFPGRFSGRQFSNSRSEMNVSTLELGDSALYLCASSFSGTLDEQFFGPGTRLTVL.

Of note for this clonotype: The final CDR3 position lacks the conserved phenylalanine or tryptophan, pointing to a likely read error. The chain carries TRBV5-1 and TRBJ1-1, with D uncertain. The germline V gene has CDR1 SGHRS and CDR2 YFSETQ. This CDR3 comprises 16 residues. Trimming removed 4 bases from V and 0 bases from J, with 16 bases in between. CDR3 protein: CASSPEHGDMNTEAFC. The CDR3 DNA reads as TGCGCCAGCAGCCCCGAACATGGGGATATGAACACTGAAGCTTTCTGT.

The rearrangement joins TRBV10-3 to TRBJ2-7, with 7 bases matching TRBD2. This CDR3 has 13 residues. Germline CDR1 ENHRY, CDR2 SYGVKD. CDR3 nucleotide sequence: TGTGTCACCCGGAGGGAGCAGGGAGGGGAGCAGTACTTC. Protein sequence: CVTRREQGGEQYF.

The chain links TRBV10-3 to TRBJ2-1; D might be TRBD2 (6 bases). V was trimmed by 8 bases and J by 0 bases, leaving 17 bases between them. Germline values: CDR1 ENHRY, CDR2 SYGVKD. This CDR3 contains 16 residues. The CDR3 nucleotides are TGTGCCATCGGGGGGTTTAGCGGCCACTCCTACAATGAGCAGTTCTTC. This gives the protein CAIGGFSGHSYNEQFF.

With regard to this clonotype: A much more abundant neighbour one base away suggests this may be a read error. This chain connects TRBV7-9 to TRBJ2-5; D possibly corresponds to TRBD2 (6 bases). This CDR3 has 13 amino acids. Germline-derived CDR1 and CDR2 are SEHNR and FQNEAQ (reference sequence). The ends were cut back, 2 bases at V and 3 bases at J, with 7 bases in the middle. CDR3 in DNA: TGTGCCAGCAGCTTATGGGGGGAAGAGACCCAGTACTTC. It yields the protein CASSLWGEETQYF.

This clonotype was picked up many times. The CDR3 DNA sequence: TGTGCCAGCAGCACCCGGGGGGGGGGCGGGGGTGATAACACTGAAGCTTTCTTT. Translated, it gives CASSTRGGGGGDNTEAFF. This chain joins TRBV5-5 and TRBJ1-1; D is perhaps TRBD1 (6 bases). V lost 4 bases, J lost 2 bases, and 24 bases lay in between. Germline CDR1 is SGHKS and CDR2 is YYEKEE (reference sequence). The CDR3 extends over 18 amino acids.

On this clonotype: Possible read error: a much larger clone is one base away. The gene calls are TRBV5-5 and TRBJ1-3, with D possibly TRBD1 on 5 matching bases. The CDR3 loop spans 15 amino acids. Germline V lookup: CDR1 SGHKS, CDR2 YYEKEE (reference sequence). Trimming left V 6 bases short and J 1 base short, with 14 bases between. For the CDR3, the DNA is TGTGCCAGCACTCGGGGGAAAAGGTCTGGAAACACCATATATTTT. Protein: CASTRGKRSGNTIYF. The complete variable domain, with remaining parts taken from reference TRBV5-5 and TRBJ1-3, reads DAGVTQSPTHLIKTRGQQVTLRCSPISGHKSVSWYQQVLGQGPQFIFQYYEKEERGRGNFPDRFSARQFPNYSSELNVNALLLGDSALYLCASTRGKRSGNTIYFGEGSWLTVV.

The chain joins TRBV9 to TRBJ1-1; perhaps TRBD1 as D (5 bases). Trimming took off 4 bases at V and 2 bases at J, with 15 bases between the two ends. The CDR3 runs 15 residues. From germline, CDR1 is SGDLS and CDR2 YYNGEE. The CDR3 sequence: CASSPAPRDNTEAFF. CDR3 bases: TGTGCCAGCAGCCCAGCCCCCAGGGACAACACTGAAGCTTTCTTT.

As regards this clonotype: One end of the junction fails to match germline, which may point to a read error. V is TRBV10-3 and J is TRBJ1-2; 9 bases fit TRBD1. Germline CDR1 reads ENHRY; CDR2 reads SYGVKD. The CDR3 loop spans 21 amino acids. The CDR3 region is CAISESHTGGSFVGVPRGYTF. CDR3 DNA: TGTGCCATCAGTGAGTCCCACACAGGGGGCAGCTTTGTTGGAGTCCCGAGGGGCTACACATTC.

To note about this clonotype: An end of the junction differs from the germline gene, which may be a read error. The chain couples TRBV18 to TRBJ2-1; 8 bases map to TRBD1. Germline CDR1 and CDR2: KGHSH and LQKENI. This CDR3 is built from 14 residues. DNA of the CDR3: TGTGCCAGCTCCGGGGACAGGAGTAACAATGAGCAGCTCTTC. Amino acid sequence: CASSGDRSNNEQLF.

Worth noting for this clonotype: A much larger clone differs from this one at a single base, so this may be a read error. CDR3 in amino acids: CASSLRHGETQYF. CDR3 bases: TGTGCCAGCAGCTTACGTCACGGTGAGACCCAGTACTTC. This sequence joins TRBV7-9 and TRBJ2-5; D remains unclear. Germline CDR1 is SEHNR and CDR2 is FQNEAQ (reference sequence). This CDR3 region has 13 residues. V lost 2 bases to trimming and J lost 5 bases, with 9 bases between them.

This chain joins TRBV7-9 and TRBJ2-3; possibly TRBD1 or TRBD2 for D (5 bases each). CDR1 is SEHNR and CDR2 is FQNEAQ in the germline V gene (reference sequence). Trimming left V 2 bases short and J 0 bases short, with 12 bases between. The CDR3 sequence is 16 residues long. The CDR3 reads CASSLRADTSTDTQYF. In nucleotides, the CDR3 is TGTGCCAGCAGCTTAAGAGCGGACACAAGCACAGATACGCAGTATTTT.

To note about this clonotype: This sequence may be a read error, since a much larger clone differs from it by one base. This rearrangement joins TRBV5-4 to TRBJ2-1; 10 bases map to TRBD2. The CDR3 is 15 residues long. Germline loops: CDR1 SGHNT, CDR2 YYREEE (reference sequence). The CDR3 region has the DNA TGTGCCAGCAGCCCTACTAGCGGGATAACGAGTGAGCAGTTGTTC. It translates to CASSPTSGITSEQLF. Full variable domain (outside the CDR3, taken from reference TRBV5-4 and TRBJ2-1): ETGVTQSPTHLIKTRGQQVTLRCSSQSGHNTVSWYQQALGQGPQFIFQYYREEENGRGNFPPRFSGLQFPNYSSELNVNALELDDSALYLCASSPTSGITSEQLFGPGTRLTVL.

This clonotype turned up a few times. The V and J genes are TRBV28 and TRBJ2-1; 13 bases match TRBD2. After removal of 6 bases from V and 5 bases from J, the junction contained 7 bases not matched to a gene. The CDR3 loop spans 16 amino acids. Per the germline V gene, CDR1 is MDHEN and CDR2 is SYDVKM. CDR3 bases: TGTGCCAGCAGAAGCACTGGGACTAGCGGGAACAATGAGCAGTTCTTC. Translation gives CASRSTGTSGNNEQFF.

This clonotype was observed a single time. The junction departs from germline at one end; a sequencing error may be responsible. Here the CDR3 reads CASSTGGVNNGQFF. DNA for the CDR3: TGTGCCAGCAGTACAGGGGGCGTAAACAATGGGCAGTTCTTC. The rearrangement joins TRBV11-3 to TRBJ2-1; TRBD1 agrees at 9 bases. Germline V gene data show CDR1 as SGHNT and CDR2 as YENEEA. There are 14 residues in the CDR3.

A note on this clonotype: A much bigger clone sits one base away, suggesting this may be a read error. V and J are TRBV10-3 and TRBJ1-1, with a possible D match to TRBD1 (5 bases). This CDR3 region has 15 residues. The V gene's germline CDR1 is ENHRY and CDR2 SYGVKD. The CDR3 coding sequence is TGTACCATCAGTGAGTCTCCAGGGACGGACACTGAAGCTTTCTTT. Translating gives CTISESPGTDTEAFF.

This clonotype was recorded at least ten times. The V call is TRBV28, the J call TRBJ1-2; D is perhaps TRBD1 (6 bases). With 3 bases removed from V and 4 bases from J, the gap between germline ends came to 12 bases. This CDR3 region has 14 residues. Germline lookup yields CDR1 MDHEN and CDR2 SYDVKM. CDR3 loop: CASSFGQGFYGYTF. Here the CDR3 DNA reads TGTGCCAGCAGTTTTGGGCAGGGGTTCTATGGCTACACCTTC.